This T cell receptor (beta chain) was captured in a study of breast tumors, draining lymph nodes, adjacent tissues. This clonotype was counted many times. Its antigen is currently unknown. TCRdb fed the multiplex PCR reads into MiXCR, producing one record per CDR3 protein. This table holds approximately 250,000 distinct CDR3 sequences, around 34% found once. Axillary draining lymph nodes of breast cancer patients supplied the node samples. V lost 10 bases, J lost 5 bases, and 23 bases lay in between. Germline CDR1 and CDR2: SNHLY and FYNNEI. The CDR3 length is 15 residues. Overall study findings and caveats: Tumor T cell lymph node origin was a supported hypothesis, not proven. Tumors had less TCR diversity than lymph nodes, more than nontumor tissue. Compared with basal-like, luminal-like tumors shared significantly more repertoire with nontumor tissue.

The clonotype comes from a female donor with breast cancer. Some clones in this sample may be carry-over from other donors' samples. Sequencing was performed on axillary lymph node tissue. V and J are TRBV2 and TRBJ2-5; D is uncertain. This CDR3 is CATSSGFRLEETQYF. The CDR3 bases are TGTGCCACCTCGTCCGGGTTTCGGCTAGAGGAGACCCAGTACTTC.